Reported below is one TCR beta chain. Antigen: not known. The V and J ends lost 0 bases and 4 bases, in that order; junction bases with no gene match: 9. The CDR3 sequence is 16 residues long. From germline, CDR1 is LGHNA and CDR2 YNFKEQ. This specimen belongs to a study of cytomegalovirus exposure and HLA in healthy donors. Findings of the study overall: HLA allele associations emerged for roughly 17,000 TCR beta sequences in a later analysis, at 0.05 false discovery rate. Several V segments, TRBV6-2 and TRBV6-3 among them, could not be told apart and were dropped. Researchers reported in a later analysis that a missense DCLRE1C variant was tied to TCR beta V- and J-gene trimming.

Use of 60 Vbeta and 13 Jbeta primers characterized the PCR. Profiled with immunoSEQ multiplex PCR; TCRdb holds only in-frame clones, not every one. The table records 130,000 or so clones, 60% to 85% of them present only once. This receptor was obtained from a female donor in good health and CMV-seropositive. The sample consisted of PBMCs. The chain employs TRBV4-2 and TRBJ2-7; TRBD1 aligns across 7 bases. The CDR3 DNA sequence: TGTGCCAGCAGCCAAGAAATGGGACAGAAAACATACGAGCAGTACTTC. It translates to CASSQEMGQKTYEQYF.